Sequencing of this T cell receptor beta chain was carried out in a study of memory CD4+ T cells and cytomegalovirus serostatus. Study-wide points: About 40% of the roughly 160 known CMV-associated TCRbeta sequences appeared in CD4+ memory.

Clones were sequenced by immunoSEQ multiplex PCR, and TCRdb holds only the in-frame ones, with some missing. Here the sample spans some 67,000 clones, 70% to 80% being singletons. Single viable CD3+CD4+CD8-CD45RO+ cells were sorted as the memory CD4+ T cells. CMV serostatus came from serum IgG against pp150, pp28, p38, p52. Positive selection with CD4 microbeads enriched total CD4+ T cells. With 3 bases removed from V and 1 base from J, the gap between germline ends came to 10 bases. Germline V gene sequence: CDR1 SGHRS, CDR2 YFSETQ. The CDR3 covers 15 residues. Concerning this clone: Its target is not known.

Sequencing was carried out using memory CD4+ T cells from blood. The receptor was derived from an adult in good health and CMV-seropositive. The chain combines TRBV5-1 with TRBJ2-2; no firm D call. The chain's CDR3 is CASSWADRNTGELFF. CDR3 DNA sequence: TGCGCCAGCAGCTGGGCGGACCGGAACACCGGGGAGCTGTTTTTT. The entire variable domain, with the rest obtained from reference TRBV5-1 and TRBJ2-2, is as follows: KAGVTQTPRYLIKTRGQQVTLSCSPISGHRSVSWYQQTPGQGLQFLFEYFSETQRNKGNFPGRFSGRQFSNSRSEMNVSTLELGDSALYLCASSWADRNTGELFFGEGSRLTVL.